This TCR beta chain was obtained from a study of glioma-infiltrating T cells after dendritic cell vaccination. The V and J ends lost 5 bases and 4 bases respectively, with 11 bases between them. Germline values: CDR1 MNHNS, CDR2 SASEGT. This CDR3 is built from 13 residues. Broader study findings: Longer survival after dendritic cell vaccination followed higher pretreatment TIL content.

A word on this clone: Antigen specificity is unknown.

The immunoSEQ assay amplified TCRB CDR3 from up to about 2 ug DNA. Sequenced by immunoSEQ multiplex PCR; TCRdb stores in-frame clones only, minus some. Among some 70,000 clones listed, 65% to 90% were seen once. Sample: blood, taken before dendritic cell vaccination. The clonotype was recovered from a human donor with glioblastoma. V gene TRBV6-1 combines with J gene TRBJ1-2; the D is unclear. DNA for the CDR3: TGTGCCAGCAGTCTAGGTCGAAGCTATGGCTACACCTTC. It translates to CASSLGRSYGYTF.